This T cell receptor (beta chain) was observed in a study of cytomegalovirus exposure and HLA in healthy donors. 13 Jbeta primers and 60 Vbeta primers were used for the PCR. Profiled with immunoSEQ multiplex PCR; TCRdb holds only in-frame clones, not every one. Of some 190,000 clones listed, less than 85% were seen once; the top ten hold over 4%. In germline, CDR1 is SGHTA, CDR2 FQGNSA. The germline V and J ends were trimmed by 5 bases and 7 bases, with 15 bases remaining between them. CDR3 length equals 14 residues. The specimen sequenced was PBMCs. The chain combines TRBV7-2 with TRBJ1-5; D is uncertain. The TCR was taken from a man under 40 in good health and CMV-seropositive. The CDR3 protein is CASSPGTERQPQHF. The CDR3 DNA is TGTGCCAGCAGCCCTGGTACAGAACGACAGCCCCAGCATTTT.